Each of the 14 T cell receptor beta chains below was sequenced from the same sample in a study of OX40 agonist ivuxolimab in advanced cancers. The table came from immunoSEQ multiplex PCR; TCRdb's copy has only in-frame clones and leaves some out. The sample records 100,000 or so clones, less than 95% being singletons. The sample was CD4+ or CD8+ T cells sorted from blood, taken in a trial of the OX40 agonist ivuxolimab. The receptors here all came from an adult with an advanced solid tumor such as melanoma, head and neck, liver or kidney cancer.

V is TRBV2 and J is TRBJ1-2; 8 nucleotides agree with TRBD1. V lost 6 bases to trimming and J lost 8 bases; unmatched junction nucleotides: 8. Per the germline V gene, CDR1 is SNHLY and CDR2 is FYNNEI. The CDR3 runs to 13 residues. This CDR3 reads CASRPGQGGGYTF. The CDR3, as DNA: TGTGCCAGCAGACCCGGACAGGGCGGCGGCTACACCTTC.

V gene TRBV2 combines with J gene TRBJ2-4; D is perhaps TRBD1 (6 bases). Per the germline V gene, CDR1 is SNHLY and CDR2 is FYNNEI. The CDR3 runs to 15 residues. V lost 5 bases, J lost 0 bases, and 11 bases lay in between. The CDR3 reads CASSKGVLAKNIQYF. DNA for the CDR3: TGTGCCAGCAGTAAGGGGGTACTAGCCAAAAACATTCAGTACTTC.

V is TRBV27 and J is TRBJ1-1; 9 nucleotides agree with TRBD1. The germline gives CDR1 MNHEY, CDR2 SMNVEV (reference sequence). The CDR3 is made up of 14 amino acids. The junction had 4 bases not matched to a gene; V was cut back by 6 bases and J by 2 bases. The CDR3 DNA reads TGTGCCAGCAGCCGGACAGGGGTTAACACTGAAGCTTTCTTT. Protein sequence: CASSRTGVNTEAFF.

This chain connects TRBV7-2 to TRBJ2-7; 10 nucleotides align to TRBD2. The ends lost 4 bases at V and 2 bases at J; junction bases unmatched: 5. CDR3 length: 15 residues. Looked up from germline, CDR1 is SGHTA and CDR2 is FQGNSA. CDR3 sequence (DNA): TGTGCCAGCAGCTCCGGGACTAGCGTTACCTACGAGCAGTACTTC. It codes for CASSSGTSVTYEQYF.

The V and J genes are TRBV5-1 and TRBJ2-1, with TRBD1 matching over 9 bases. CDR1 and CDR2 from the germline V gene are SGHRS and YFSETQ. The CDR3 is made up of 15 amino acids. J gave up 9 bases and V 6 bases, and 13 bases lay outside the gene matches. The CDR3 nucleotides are TGCGCCAGCACCACGACAGGGGGAACCCATAGTGAGCAGTTCTTC. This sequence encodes CASTTTGGTHSEQFF.

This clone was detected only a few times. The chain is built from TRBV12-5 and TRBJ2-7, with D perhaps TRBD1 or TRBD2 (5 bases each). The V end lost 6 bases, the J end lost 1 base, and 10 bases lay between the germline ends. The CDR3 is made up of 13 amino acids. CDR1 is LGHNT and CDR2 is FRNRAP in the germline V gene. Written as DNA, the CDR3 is TGTGCTAGTGGGGGACCGAAGTCCTACGAGCAGTACTTC. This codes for CASGGPKSYEQYF.

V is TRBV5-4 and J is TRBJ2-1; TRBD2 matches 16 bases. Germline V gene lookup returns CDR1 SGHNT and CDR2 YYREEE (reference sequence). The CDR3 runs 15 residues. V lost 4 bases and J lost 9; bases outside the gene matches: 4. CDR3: CASSTGTSGRGEQFF. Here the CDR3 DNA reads TGTGCCAGCAGCACCGGGACTAGCGGGAGGGGTGAGCAGTTCTTC.

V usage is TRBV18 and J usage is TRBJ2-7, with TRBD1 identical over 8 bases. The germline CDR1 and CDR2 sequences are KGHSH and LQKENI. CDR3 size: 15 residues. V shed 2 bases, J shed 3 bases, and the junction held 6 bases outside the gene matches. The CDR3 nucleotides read TGTGCCAGCTCACCAGGAGCAGGGGGCTACTACGAGCAGTACTTC. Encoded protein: CASSPGAGGYYEQYF.

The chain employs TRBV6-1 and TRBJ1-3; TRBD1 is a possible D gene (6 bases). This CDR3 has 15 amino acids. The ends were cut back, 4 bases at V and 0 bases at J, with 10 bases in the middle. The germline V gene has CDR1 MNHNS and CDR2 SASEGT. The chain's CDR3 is CASSVGHRSGNTIYF. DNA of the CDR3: TGTGCCAGCAGTGTGGGACACCGCTCTGGAAACACCATATATTTT.

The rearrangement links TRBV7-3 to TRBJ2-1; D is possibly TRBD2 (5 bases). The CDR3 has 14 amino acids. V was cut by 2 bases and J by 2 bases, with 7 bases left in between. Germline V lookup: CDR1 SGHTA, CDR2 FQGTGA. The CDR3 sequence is CASSLAGAYNEQFF. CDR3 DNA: TGTGCCAGCAGCTTAGCCGGGGCCTACAATGAGCAGTTCTTC.

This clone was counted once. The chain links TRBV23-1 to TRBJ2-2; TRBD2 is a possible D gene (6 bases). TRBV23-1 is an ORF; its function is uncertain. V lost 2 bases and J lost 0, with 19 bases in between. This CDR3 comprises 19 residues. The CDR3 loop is CASSQIRAAGTANTGELFF. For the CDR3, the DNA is TGCGCCAGCAGTCAAATCAGGGCGGCGGGAACGGCGAACACCGGGGAGCTGTTTTTT.

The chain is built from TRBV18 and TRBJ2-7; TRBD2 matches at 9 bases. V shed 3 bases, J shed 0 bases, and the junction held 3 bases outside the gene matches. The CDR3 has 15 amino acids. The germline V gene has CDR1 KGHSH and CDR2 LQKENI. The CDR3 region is CASSPETSGSYEQYF. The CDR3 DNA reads TGTGCCAGCTCACCTGAGACTAGCGGCTCCTACGAGCAGTACTTC.

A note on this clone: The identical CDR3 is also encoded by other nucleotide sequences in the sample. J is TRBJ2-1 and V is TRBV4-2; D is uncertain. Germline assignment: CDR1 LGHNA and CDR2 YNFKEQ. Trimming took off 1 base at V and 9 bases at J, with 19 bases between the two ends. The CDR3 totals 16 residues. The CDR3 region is CASSQVTRTQVGEQFF. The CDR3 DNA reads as TGTGCCAGCAGCCAAGTGACCCGGACGCAAGTAGGTGAGCAGTTCTTC.

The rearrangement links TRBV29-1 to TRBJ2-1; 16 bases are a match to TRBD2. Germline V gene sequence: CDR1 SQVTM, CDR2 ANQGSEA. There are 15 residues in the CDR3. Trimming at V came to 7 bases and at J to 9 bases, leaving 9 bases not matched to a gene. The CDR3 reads CSAEGGLAGGLEQFF. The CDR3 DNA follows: TGCAGCGCCGAAGGGGGACTAGCGGGAGGGCTTGAGCAGTTCTTC.